The 13 T cell receptor beta chains below were found in one sample sequenced in a study of blood T cell repertoires in COVID-19. Sequenced by immunoSEQ multiplex PCR; TCRdb stores in-frame clones only, minus some. The sample shows roughly 440,000 clones, about 91% of them seen only once. The sample comprised peripheral blood. The receptors derive from a woman aged 50 to 60 with COVID-19, enrolled during active disease.

The chain couples TRBV29-1 to TRBJ1-2; perhaps TRBD1 as D (5 bases). V was shortened by 6 bases and J by 7 bases, with 12 bases between the two germline ends. The germline V gene encodes CDR1 SQVTM and CDR2 ANQGSEA. The CDR3 length is 11 residues. The CDR3: CSVRVQGGYTF. The CDR3 bases are TGCAGCGTGCGCGTCCAGGGTGGCTACACCTTC. Full variable domain (remainder filled in from reference TRBV29-1 and TRBJ1-2): SAVISQKPSRDICQRGTSLTIQCQVDSQVTMMFWYRQQPGQSLTLIATANQGSEATYESGFVIDKFPISRPNLTFSTLTVSNMSPEDSSIYLCSVRVQGGYTFGSGTRLTVV.

The V call is TRBV3-1 (or the pseudogene TRBV3-2), the J call TRBJ2-1; 11 bases line up with TRBD2. Trimming at V came to 4 bases and at J to 5 bases, leaving 4 bases not matched to a gene. This CDR3 is built from 15 residues. The germline V gene has CDR1 LGHDT and CDR2 YNNKEL (reference sequence). CDR3 loop: CASSLGLAGHNEQFF. The CDR3 nucleotides are TGTGCCAGCAGCCTTGGACTAGCGGGCCACAATGAGCAGTTCTTC.

The V and J genes are TRBV25-1 and TRBJ2-7, with D possibly being TRBD1 (6 bases). Deletions cut 4 bases from V and 6 bases from J, with 16 bases between. Germline loops: CDR1 MGHDK, CDR2 SYGVNS. The CDR3 length is 14 residues. The CDR3 DNA reads as TGTGCCAGCAGTGTTGGACAGCCCCTTGCCGAGCAGTACTTC. It translates to CASSVGQPLAEQYF.

The rearrangement uses TRBV19 and TRBJ1-5; TRBD1 is a possible D gene (5 bases). The CDR3 extends over 16 amino acids. Deletions cut 6 bases from V and 0 bases from J, with 15 bases between. Germline V CDR1 and CDR2: LNHDA, SQIVND (reference sequence). As DNA, the CDR3 is TGTGCCAGTAGCAGGGCCCGGGCAGCTAGCAATCAGCCCCAGCATTTT. This sequence encodes CASSRARAASNQPQHF.

The rearrangement links TRBV30 to TRBJ1-1; D unclear. V gave up 0 bases and J gave up 0 bases, with 11 bases separating them. The germline V gene has CDR1 GTSNPN and CDR2 SVGIG (reference sequence). The CDR3 runs 15 residues. The CDR3 DNA is TGTGCCTGGAGTGTACGGGGATACCTGAACACTGAAGCTTTCTTT. It is translated as CAWSVRGYLNTEAFF.

The rearrangement uses TRBV10-2 and TRBJ2-3; D is unclear. The CDR3 has 15 amino acids. Germline V gives CDR1 WSHSY, CDR2 SAAADI. Deletions cut 0 bases from V and 0 bases from J, with 7 bases between. The CDR3 protein is CASSESRTSTDTQYF. CDR3 bases: TGCGCCAGCAGTGAGTCGAGAACTAGCACAGATACGCAGTATTTT.

The genes are TRBV6-5 and TRBJ1-3; D perhaps matches TRBD1 (6 bases). Germline V gene sequence: CDR1 MNHEY, CDR2 SVGAGI. V lost 4 bases and J 4 bases, leaving 11 bases between the germline ends. The CDR3 has 14 residues. CDR3 region: CASSWDMAGNTIYF. The CDR3 DNA is TGTGCCAGCAGTTGGGACATGGCAGGAAACACCATATATTTT.

The J gene is TRBJ1-6, the V gene TRBV5-4, with 7 bases matching TRBD1. Germline CDR1 SGHNT, CDR2 YYREEE (reference sequence). J was trimmed by 7 bases and V by 6 bases; bases with no gene match: 10. This CDR3 spans 15 amino acids. The CDR3 here is CASTLGTGVNSPLHF. Written as DNA, the CDR3 is TGTGCCAGCACCCTTGGCACAGGGGTCAATTCACCCCTCCACTTT.

The chain joins TRBV28 to TRBJ1-4, with 8 bases that match TRBD1. There are 15 residues in the CDR3. J gave up 6 bases and V 5 bases, and 8 bases lay outside the gene matches. Per germline, CDR1 MDHEN and CDR2 SYDVKM. CDR3 sequence: CASSTTRQGHEKLFF. CDR3 nucleotide sequence: TGTGCCAGCAGTACTACCCGACAGGGGCATGAAAAACTGTTTTTT.

The chain is built from TRBV6-4 and TRBJ2-1, with TRBD1 identical over 9 bases. Looked up from germline, CDR1 is MRHNA and CDR2 is SNTAGT. With 4 bases clipped from V and 7 bases from J, the junction kept 11 bases outside the gene matches. The CDR3 runs to 16 residues. The CDR3 here is CASSVLPGQGVNEQFF. The DNA for the CDR3 is TGTGCCAGCAGTGTTCTCCCGGGACAGGGAGTGAATGAGCAGTTCTTC.

The chain employs TRBV21-1 and TRBJ1-5; the table gives TRBD1 as D, unverified against the DNA. TRBV21-1 counts as a pseudogene. This CDR3 is 16 amino acids long. DNA for the CDR3: TGTGCCAGCAGCCTTATTCCAGGTCGCATAGGTCAGCCCCAGCATTTT. This sequence encodes CASSLIPGRIGQPQHF.

The rearrangement links TRBV4-1 to TRBJ2-3, with a tentative D call TRBD1 (5 bases). Germline CDR1 and CDR2: MGHRA and YSYEKL. The CDR3 loop spans 16 amino acids. Trimming took 0 bases from V and 0 from J, leaving 10 bases between them. The CDR3 loop reads CASSQDDSLSTDTQYF. The CDR3 coding sequence is TGCGCCAGCAGCCAAGATGACAGCCTGAGCACAGATACGCAGTATTTT.

The chain combines TRBV9 with TRBJ2-1, with a tentative D call TRBD2 (5 bases). Germline V CDR1 and CDR2: SGDLS, YYNGEE. The CDR3 covers 15 residues. V lost 3 bases and J lost 9, with 19 bases in between. CDR3 sequence (DNA): TGTGCCAGCAGCGATCGGACCTCCCCGAGCGGTGAGCAGTTCTTC. Protein sequence: CASSDRTSPSGEQFF.